The 20 T cell receptor beta chains in this list originate from one sample, sequenced in a study of response to subunit inactivated influenza vaccine (dated by TCRdb to 2016 to 2019). Preparation of the library involved RT-PCR. The instrument given in TCRdb is Illumina HiSeq 2500. The raw public reads went through TCRdb reprocessing: fastp at Q25, MiXCR clone calling, in-frame beta chains kept. Rows with a matching CDR3 protein are joined into one entry that keeps the most common DNA and genes. The sample data list about 240,000 distinct CDR3 sequences, and 10% to 15% of these were observed just once. The leading ten clones occupy about 8% of the sample. This specimen consisted of non-naive T cells sorted from PBMCs, obtained around 14 days before vaccination. The cell subset or site tag for this specimen amounts to: memory T cell fraction. All receptors come from a man in his fifties who received an inactivated influenza vaccine. Donor details come from another sample of the same person, matched by shared clones.

This clonotype was seen a few times. This chain joins TRBV18 and TRBJ2-2; 9 bases fit TRBD2. Germline CDR1 is KGHSH and CDR2 is LQKENI. This CDR3 region has 18 residues. Losses at the gene ends were 1 base for V and 1 base for J; bases not matched to a gene: 7. The DNA of the CDR3 is TGTGCCAGCTCACCACTTCAAACTAGCGGGCAGAACACCGGGGAGCTGTTTTTT. Translation gives CASSPLQTSGQNTGELFF.

The chain employs TRBV7-8 and TRBJ2-1; possible D gene TRBD1, 6 bases. CDR1 and CDR2 (germline): SGHVS, FQNEAQ. V was trimmed by 3 bases and J by 9 bases, leaving 21 bases between them. The CDR3 loop spans 16 amino acids. Here the CDR3 DNA reads TGTGCCAGCAGCTTGGGTCGGGACATAAGAAGCACTGAGCAGTTCTTC. It codes for CASSLGRDIRSTEQFF.

There are a few counts of this clonotype. The rearrangement joins TRBV20-1 to TRBJ2-3, with D uncertain. The V gene lost 6 bases and the J gene lost 6 bases, with 16 bases spanning the gap. This CDR3 comprises 13 residues. CDR1 DFQATT and CDR2 SNEGSKA come from the germline V gene (reference sequence). The CDR3 DNA reads TGCAGTGCAAGGACCGGCGGTTGGGATACGCAGTATTTT. Protein product: CSARTGGWDTQYF.

The table lists this clonotype with a few counts. The genes are TRBV20-1 and TRBJ2-5; weak D call: TRBD2 (5 bases). With 6 bases removed from V and 5 bases from J, the gap between germline ends came to 7 bases. The length of the CDR3 is 10 residues. Germline lookup yields CDR1 DFQATT and CDR2 SNEGSKA (reference sequence). This chain's CDR3 is CSAWRETQYF. The CDR3 nucleotides are TGCAGTGCCTGGAGGGAGACCCAGTACTTC.

A few counts support this clonotype. The rearrangement links TRBV20-1 to TRBJ2-7; 7 bases line up with TRBD2. V was pared by 5 bases and J by 6 bases, with 10 bases of the junction left unmatched. CDR1 and CDR2 from the germline V gene are DFQATT and SNEGSKA (reference sequence). This CDR3 spans 13 amino acids. The CDR3 DNA sequence: TGCAGTGCTCACACCGGGACTAACCGCGAGCAGTACTTC. Translation: CSAHTGTNREQYF.

V gene TRBV12-3 or TRBV12-4 combines with J gene TRBJ2-5; D is perhaps TRBD1 (6 bases). This CDR3 spans 18 amino acids. V lost 0 bases, J lost 2 bases, and 19 bases lay in between. The CDR3 sequence: CASSLANGLGGRQETQYF. CDR3 in DNA: TGTGCCAGCAGTTTAGCGAATGGTCTAGGGGGAAGGCAAGAGACCCAGTACTTC.

This clonotype was counted many times. As DNA, the CDR3 is TGTGCCAGCAGCCCCCTCTGGAGCGGTGACTACAATGAGCAGTTCTTC. Encoded protein: CASSPLWSGDYNEQFF. V usage is TRBV28 and J usage is TRBJ2-1; D perhaps matches TRBD2 (5 bases). Germline CDR1 is MDHEN and CDR2 is SYDVKM. Between the trimmed V and J ends, which lost 6 bases and 3 bases, there was a span of 18 bases. The CDR3 sequence is 16 residues long.

In its sample, this clonotype was seen many times. The genes are TRBV3-1 and TRBJ2-1; D ambiguous. Germline CDR1 reads LGHDT; CDR2 reads YNNKEL (reference sequence). Trimming took off 1 base at V and 7 bases at J, with 8 bases between the two ends. This CDR3 region has 13 residues. Here the CDR3 DNA reads TGTGCCAGCAGCCAAGCGGCACAGAATGAGCAGTTCTTC. Residues: CASSQAAQNEQFF.

This clonotype was found many times. The chain is built from TRBV7-8 and TRBJ1-2; tentative D call: TRBD1 (6 bases). This CDR3 is 14 amino acids long. Trimming pared 5 bases from V and 5 bases from J, leaving 15 bases between. The germline gives CDR1 SGHVS, CDR2 FQNEAQ. The CDR3 nucleotides read TGTGCCAGCAGCGGGGGGGGCAGGGGTTATGGCTACACCTTC. Encoded protein: CASSGGGRGYGYTF.

The sample holds many counts of this clonotype. The chain joins TRBV5-1 to TRBJ2-7; 8 nucleotides agree with TRBD2. The germline V gene encodes CDR1 SGHRS and CDR2 YFSETQ. Losses at the gene ends were 5 bases for V and 2 bases for J; bases not matched to a gene: 6. The CDR3 totals 14 residues. The CDR3 here is CASSSGNEPYEQYF. The CDR3 DNA follows: TGCGCCAGCAGTAGCGGGAATGAGCCCTACGAGCAGTACTTC.

This clonotype turned up a few times. The rearrangement uses TRBV12-3 or TRBV12-4 and TRBJ1-5; D perhaps matches TRBD1 (5 bases). The CDR3 totals 13 residues. Trimming took off 6 bases at V and 6 bases at J, with 12 bases between the two ends. In nucleotides, the CDR3 is TGTGCCAGCAGACAGGAAGGGAGTCAGCCCCAGCATTTT. Amino acids: CASRQEGSQPQHF.

The chain uses TRBV4-3 and TRBJ2-5; no definite D call. This CDR3 has 14 residues. In germline, CDR1 is LGHNA, CDR2 YSLEER. Trimming cost V 0 bases and J 0 bases, with 5 bases left between them. CDR3 DNA: TGCGCCAGCAGCCAAGACACTAACCAAGAGACCCAGTACTTC. Translated, it gives CASSQDTNQETQYF.

This clonotype occurred many times. CDR3 loop: CASSFQGTTDTQYF. The CDR3, as DNA: TGCGCCAGCAGCTTCCAGGGTACCACAGATACGCAGTATTTT. The chain recombines TRBV5-1 with TRBJ2-3; D may be TRBD1 (5 bases). Trimming shortened V by 2 bases and J by 2 bases, and 9 bases separated the two germline ends. CDR1 SGHRS and CDR2 YFSETQ come from the germline V gene. This CDR3 has 14 amino acids.

This clonotype was seen ten or more times. This chain uses TRBV20-1 with TRBJ2-1; 8 positions agree with TRBD2. Germline values: CDR1 DFQATT, CDR2 SNEGSKA (reference sequence). J gave up 10 bases and V 5 bases, and 7 bases lay outside the gene matches. The CDR3 runs to 12 residues. The CDR3 coding sequence is TGCAGTGCTGAAAACGGGAGGGAAGAGCAGTTCTTC. It is translated as CSAENGREEQFF.

The chain carries TRBV5-1 and TRBJ1-2; possibly TRBD1 for D (6 bases). Trimming pared 5 bases from V and 3 bases from J, leaving 20 bases between. Germline V CDR1 and CDR2: SGHRS, YFSETQ. The CDR3 runs to 16 residues. This chain's CDR3 is CASSSETGGGYYGYTF. CDR3 nucleotide sequence: TGCGCCAGCAGTTCCGAGACAGGAGGAGGGTACTATGGCTACACCTTC.

The sample holds many counts of this clonotype. CDR3 in DNA: TGTGCCAGCAGCCCCCGCACCGGGGAGCTGTTTTTT. This gives the protein CASSPRTGELFF. The chain is built from TRBV11-1 and TRBJ2-2; D unresolved. V shed 5 bases and J shed 4 bases, with 5 bases lying between them. The CDR3 consists of 12 residues. The V gene's germline CDR1 is SGHAT and CDR2 FQDESV (reference sequence).

This clonotype was recorded at least ten times. The junction differs from germline at one of its ends, possibly a read error. The chain uses TRBV5-1 and TRBJ2-7, with 9 bases identical to TRBD1. CDR1 SGHRS and CDR2 YFSETQ come from the germline V gene. This CDR3 is built from 14 residues. The chain's CDR3 is CASSSGTGLYEQYF. CDR3 bases: TGTGCCAGCAGCTCGGGGACAGGGCTCTACGAGCAGTACTTC.

This clonotype appeared a few times. The chain couples TRBV10-3 to TRBJ1-1; maybe TRBD1 (5 bases). The V and J ends lost 0 bases and 1 base respectively, with 12 bases between them. This CDR3 is built from 16 residues. Germline-derived CDR1 and CDR2 are ENHRY and SYGVKD. The CDR3 DNA reads TGTGCCATCAGTGAGTCGTGGGGGGGACCGAACACTGAAGCTTTCTTT. Protein: CAISESWGGPNTEAFF.

This clonotype was counted only a few times. J is TRBJ2-3 and V is TRBV20-1, with 8 positions matching TRBD2. This CDR3 region has 13 residues. The J segment lost 4 bases and the V segment lost 6 bases, leaving 6 bases of the junction unmatched. Per germline, CDR1 DFQATT and CDR2 SNEGSKA (reference sequence). The CDR3 reads CSAPGLVPDTQYF. In DNA form, the CDR3 reads TGCAGTGCCCCGGGACTAGTGCCAGATACGCAGTATTTT.

This clonotype was counted only a few times. The genes are TRBV20-1 and TRBJ1-1; D not resolved. The V gene lost 3 bases and the J gene lost 2 bases, with 4 bases spanning the gap. The CDR3 sequence is 11 residues long. Germline values: CDR1 DFQATT, CDR2 SNEGSKA (reference sequence). CDR3 coding DNA: TGCAGTGCTAGGTATAACACTGAAGCTTTCTTT. Translation: CSARYNTEAFF.